Following are 9 T cell receptor beta chains from one sample sequenced in a study of high-grade serous ovarian cancer treatment subgroups. Tumor samples were obtained before definitive surgery or chemotherapy. TCRdb's table, derived via immunoSEQ multiplex PCR, lists solely in-frame clones and lacks some. The table lists around 960 clones, 65% to 80% of them singletons. The material sequenced was tumor tissue. The receptors stem from a human donor with high-grade serous ovarian cancer.

With regard to this clone: Sequence at one end of the junction differs from germline and may be a read error. The rearrangement links TRBV7-7 to TRBJ2-5; 9 nucleotides agree with TRBD1. Germline CDR1 reads SSHAT; CDR2 reads FNYEAQ (reference sequence). The CDR3 extends over 15 amino acids. The CDR3 region has the DNA TGTGCTAGCAGCTTAACGGGACAGGGTCGAGAGACCCAGTACTTC. It specifies CASSLTGQGRETQYF.

The V and J genes are TRBV28 and TRBJ2-3; the match to TRBD2 covers 9 bases. Germline assignment: CDR1 MDHEN and CDR2 SYDVKM. The CDR3 is 15 amino acids. V gave up 2 bases and J gave up 6 bases; unmatched junction bases: 6. The CDR3 loop is CASSLGGRAGDTQYF. In DNA, the CDR3 is TGTGCCAGCAGTTTAGGCGGGAGGGCCGGGGATACGCAGTATTTT.

This chain uses TRBV5-8 with TRBJ2-3; 7 bases match TRBD1. The V segment lost 0 bases and the J segment 3 bases; nucleotides outside the gene matches: 4. This CDR3 region has 15 residues. Looked up from germline, CDR1 is SGHTS and CDR2 is YDEGEE. The CDR3 nucleotides read TGTGCCAGCAGCTTGGGCGACAGGGTAACAGATACGCAGTATTTT. It codes for CASSLGDRVTDTQYF.

The chain carries TRBV9 and TRBJ2-2, with 12 bases fitting TRBD1. V trimming: 8 bases; J trimming: 4 bases; junction bases outside the gene matches: 6. The CDR3 is 15 amino acids. CDR1 is SGDLS, CDR2 YYNGEE, per germline. The CDR3 spells CASGQGQGATGELFF. CDR3 DNA: TGTGCCAGTGGACAGGGACAGGGGGCCACCGGGGAGCTGTTTTTT.

V is TRBV28 and J is TRBJ2-5; 7 bases are shared with TRBD2. TRBJ2-7 explains the end of the DNA better; the J call may be wrong. This CDR3 spans 19 amino acids. Germline CDR1 and CDR2: MDHEN and SYDVKM. CDR3 sequence (DNA): TGTGCCAGCAGAGGAGACCGGCGACTAGCTTTAAACGACGGCTACGAGCAGTACTTC. As protein: CASRGDRRLALNDGYEQYF.

The chain links TRBV6-6 to TRBJ1-1, with TRBD1 identical over 7 bases. CDR3 length equals 14 residues. In germline, CDR1 is MNHNY, CDR2 SVGAGI (reference sequence). The V gene end was trimmed by 4 bases and the J gene end by 1 base; junction bases not matched to a gene: 3. CDR3 nucleotides: TGTGCCAGCAGTTCAGGGGGGCAGAACACTGAAGCTTTCTTT. This codes for CASSSGGQNTEAFF.

The chain carries TRBV10-3 and TRBJ2-2, with D possibly matching TRBD1 (6 bases). The CDR3 covers 15 residues. Trimming removed 3 bases at V and 4 bases at J, with 12 bases between. In germline, CDR1 is ENHRY, CDR2 SYGVKD. The CDR3 spells CAISEEAQGTGELFF. The CDR3 DNA reads TGTGCCATCAGTGAAGAGGCACAGGGCACCGGGGAGCTGTTTTTT.

The rearrangement joins TRBV5-4 to TRBJ2-6; a weak D match, TRBD1 (6 bases). The germline V gene encodes CDR1 SGHNT and CDR2 YYREEE (reference sequence). Trimming took 4 bases from V and 2 from J, leaving 16 bases between them. This CDR3 region has 17 residues. DNA of the CDR3: TGTGCCAGCAGCACTGGGGGCAGGGTGACTGGGGCCAACGTCCTGACTTTC. Amino acid sequence: CASSTGGRVTGANVLTF.

This clone was picked up one time. The V and J genes are TRBV11-2 and TRBJ1-1; D not resolved. CDR1 SGHAT and CDR2 FQNNGV come from the germline V gene. This CDR3 has 13 amino acids. V gave up 2 bases and J gave up 3 bases, with 7 bases separating them. The CDR3 sequence: CASSLSPYTEAFF. The CDR3, as DNA: TGTGCCAGCAGCTTATCCCCGTACACTGAAGCTTTCTTT. Using reference TRBV11-2 and TRBJ1-1 for the parts outside the CDR3, the full variable domain is EAGVAQSPRYKIIEKRQSVAFWCNPISGHATLYWYQQILGQGPKLLIQFQNNGVVDDSQLPKDRFSAERLKGVDSTLKIQPAKLEDSAVYLCASSLSPYTEAFFGQGTRLTVV.